This TCR beta chain was recorded in a study of T cell responses to AZD1222 COVID-19 vaccine. Background on the study: Analysis merged second doses at about 4 or about 12 weeks. Study-level points and caveats: Clonal diversity may have been underestimated in mostly white British donors.

Profiling relied on immunoSEQ multiplex PCR, and the TCRdb table lists in-frame clones only, not all of them. The sample has 150,000 or so clones; about 87% are singletons. In regard to this clone: Its antigen is still unknown.

CDR1 is SGHAT, CDR2 FQNNGV, per germline. This CDR3 spans 15 amino acids. V lost 0 bases, J lost 9 bases, and 15 bases lay in between. The source material was peripheral blood, sampled on day 0 of AZD1222 vaccination. The clonotype originates from an adult in good health. The chain uses TRBV11-2 and TRBJ2-1, with D perhaps matching TRBD2 (6 bases). The CDR3 nucleotides are TGTGCCAGCAGCTTAGAGGCGGGGTTCAAGGGTGAGCAGTTCTTC. It specifies CASSLEAGFKGEQFF. The full variable domain, with the rest looked up from reference TRBV11-2 and TRBJ2-1, is EAGVAQSPRYKIIEKRQSVAFWCNPISGHATLYWYQQILGQGPKLLIQFQNNGVVDDSQLPKDRFSAERLKGVDSTLKIQPAKLEDSAVYLCASSLEAGFKGEQFFGPGTRLTVL.